This T cell receptor beta chain was profiled in a study of circulating and synovial CD4+ cells in juvenile arthritis. Findings of the study overall: CPL versus bulk CD4 samples: T cell genome counts differed by at least an order of magnitude. Vbeta family usage analysis did not detect the pathogenic-like versus bulk difference.

Method: immunoSEQ multiplex PCR; TCRdb's copy keeps in-frame clones and lacks some. Here the sample spans 25,000 to 35,000 clones, roughly 93% being singletons. Concerning this clone itself: Its antigen is still unknown.

The TCR was taken from a human donor with juvenile idiopathic arthritis. The sequencing sample was made of CD4+ T cells from blood.

The DNA for the CDR3 is TGTGCCAGCGGGCACAGGCGCCCCTACGAGCAGTACTTC. Its translation is CASGHRRPYEQYF. The rearrangement joins TRBV6-1 to TRBJ2-7, with D maybe TRBD1 (5 bases). The V gene lost 8 bases and the J gene lost 2 bases, with 13 bases spanning the gap. The V gene's germline CDR1 is MNHNS and CDR2 SASEGT. The CDR3 has 13 amino acids.